The 27 T cell receptor beta chains below come from one sample, sequenced in a study of OX40 agonist ivuxolimab in advanced cancers. The table came from immunoSEQ multiplex PCR; TCRdb's copy has only in-frame clones and leaves some out. The sample contains almost 50,000 clones, about 88% of which appear only once. The input for sequencing was CD4+ or CD8+ T cells sorted from blood, taken in a trial of the OX40 agonist ivuxolimab. These receptors were collected from an adult with an advanced solid tumor such as melanoma, head and neck, liver or kidney cancer.

The gene calls are TRBV5-1 and TRBJ1-2; D is possibly TRBD1 (5 bases). Germline assignment: CDR1 SGHRS and CDR2 YFSETQ. The V and J ends lost 1 base and 2 bases respectively, with 9 bases between them. This CDR3 spans 14 amino acids. The CDR3 here is CASSLNAGNYGYTF. CDR3 DNA sequence: TGCGCCAGCAGCTTGAACGCAGGGAACTATGGCTACACCTTC.

The rearrangement joins TRBV27 to TRBJ2-3; D uncertain. The germline gives CDR1 MNHEY, CDR2 SMNVEV (reference sequence). The CDR3 contains 14 residues. Trimming left V 2 bases short and J 6 bases short, with 12 bases between. The DNA for the CDR3 is TGTGCCAGCAGTTTAACTACTCCCGGGGATACGCAGTATTTT. Translating it yields CASSLTTPGDTQYF.

This clone has only one observation. The chain combines TRBV7-3 with TRBJ2-5, with D tentatively TRBD1 (6 bases). The germline V gene has CDR1 SGHTA and CDR2 FQGTGA. The CDR3 is 15 amino acids. V lost 3 bases to trimming and J lost 2 bases, with 13 bases between them. The CDR3 loop is CASSLHPGVQETQYF. The CDR3 nucleotides are TGTGCCAGCAGCTTGCACCCAGGGGTACAAGAGACCCAGTACTTC.

With regard to this clone: Germline is not matched at one junction end, which may reflect a read error. V gene TRBV7-7 combines with J gene TRBJ2-5, with a tentative D call TRBD1 (5 bases). The CDR3 contains 13 residues. Germline values: CDR1 SSHAT, CDR2 FNYEAQ (reference sequence). The CDR3 coding sequence is TGTGCTAGCAGCTTAGCAGGGTGGGAGACCCAGTACTTC. It is translated as CASSLAGWETQYF.

About this clone itself: Other DNA variants within this sample encode the same CDR3. The chain carries TRBV10-3 and TRBJ2-5, with 11 bases matching TRBD2. Germline loops: CDR1 ENHRY, CDR2 SYGVKD. J lost 5 bases, V lost 10 bases, and 15 bases had no gene match. The CDR3 has 16 amino acids. Written as DNA, the CDR3 is TGTGCCACAACGCTTAGCGGGAGGGCCTGGGGGGAGACCCAGTACTTC. Translation gives CATTLSGRAWGETQYF.

CDR3 amino acids: CASSRGAAGELFF. CDR3 sequence (DNA): TGCGCCAGCAGCCGGGGGGCCGCCGGGGAGCTGTTTTTT. The V call is TRBV5-1, the J call TRBJ2-2, with a weak D call TRBD2 (7 bases). The germline gives CDR1 SGHRS, CDR2 YFSETQ. V was cut by 4 bases and J by 6 bases, with 10 bases left in between. The CDR3 spans 13 residues.

The V call is TRBV29-1, the J call TRBJ2-1; D possibly corresponds to TRBD2 (5 bases). Germline assignment: CDR1 SQVTM and CDR2 ANQGSEA. CDR3 size: 13 residues. The V and J ends lost 3 bases and 8 bases respectively, with 14 bases between them. In DNA, the CDR3 is TGCAGCGTTGAGTCCCCCGGGATCGATGAGCAGTTCTTC. Protein sequence: CSVESPGIDEQFF.

The V and J genes are TRBV7-8 and TRBJ2-3; D not certain. V lost 1 base and J 1 base, leaving 6 bases between the germline ends. The germline V gene has CDR1 SGHVS and CDR2 FQNEAQ. The CDR3 consists of 14 residues. For the CDR3, the DNA is TGTGCCAGCAGCTTAGTGCCAGGCACAGATACGCAGTATTTT. It yields the protein CASSLVPGTDTQYF.

The chain employs TRBV7-9 and TRBJ2-2; TRBD1 agrees at 7 bases. The CDR3 runs 13 residues. CDR1 is SEHNR and CDR2 is FQNEAQ in the germline V gene (reference sequence). Germline trimming cut 5 bases from V and 6 bases from J; bases unmatched to any gene: 3. CDR3 sequence (DNA): TGTGCCAGCAGCGTACAGGGGTCCGGGGAGCTGTTTTTT. It is translated as CASSVQGSGELFF. Full variable domain (remainder filled in from reference TRBV7-9 and TRBJ2-2): DTGVSQNPRHKITKRGQNVTFRCDPISEHNRLYWYRQTLGQGPEFLTYFQNEAQLEKSRLLSDRFSAERPKGSFSTLEIQRTEQGDSAMYLCASSVQGSGELFFGEGSRLTVL.

The CDR3 region has the DNA TGTGCCAGCACCGACTCCTACAGGAACACTGAAGCTTTCTTT. This encodes CASTDSYRNTEAFF. The chain uses TRBV2 and TRBJ1-1; D remains ambiguous. Trimming cost V 7 bases and J 1 base, with 13 bases left between them. Per germline, CDR1 SNHLY and CDR2 FYNNEI. CDR3 length: 14 residues.

J is TRBJ2-1 and V is TRBV10-3; D remains ambiguous. Germline V gene sequence: CDR1 ENHRY, CDR2 SYGVKD. Trimming removed 2 bases from V and 5 bases from J, with 10 bases in between. CDR3 size: 14 residues. As DNA, the CDR3 is TGTGCCATCAGTGAGGTTGGATCCCACAATGAGCAGTTCTTC. It specifies CAISEVGSHNEQFF.

The chain joins TRBV28 to TRBJ1-6, with D possibly matching TRBD1 (5 bases). CDR1 and CDR2 from the germline V gene are MDHEN and SYDVKM. The CDR3 has 14 residues. Trimming shortened V by 2 bases and J by 7 bases, and 9 bases separated the two germline ends. The CDR3 region has the DNA TGTGCCAGCAGTTTAGACAGTATGAATTCACCCCTCCACTTT. Protein product: CASSLDSMNSPLHF.

This CDR3 reads CASSPWDTQETQYF. CDR3 sequence (DNA): TGTGCCAGCAGTCCCTGGGACACCCAAGAGACCCAGTACTTC. The rearrangement links TRBV28 to TRBJ2-5; tentatively, D is TRBD1 (6 bases). Germline CDR1 and CDR2: MDHEN and SYDVKM. Trimming removed 5 bases at V and 1 base at J, with 11 bases between. This CDR3 is built from 14 residues.

V usage is TRBV10-2 and J usage is TRBJ2-7, with 10 bases lining up with TRBD1. Germline V lookup: CDR1 WSHSY, CDR2 SAAADI. The CDR3 runs to 15 residues. Germline trimming cut 0 bases from V and 4 bases from J; bases unmatched to any gene: 3. The CDR3 is CASSESPGQGYEQYF. CDR3 DNA sequence: TGCGCCAGCAGTGAGTCGCCGGGACAGGGGTACGAGCAGTACTTC.

V is TRBV19 and J is TRBJ1-5, with 8 nucleotides matching TRBD1. The CDR3 runs 18 residues. Germline CDR1 LNHDA, CDR2 SQIVND (reference sequence). After removal of 4 bases from V and 1 base from J, the junction contained 12 bases not matched to a gene. In DNA, the CDR3 is TGTGCCAGTAGTACGGACAGGGCTTTTACTCGGAGCAATCAGCCCCAGCATTTT. Protein: CASSTDRAFTRSNQPQHF. The full variable domain, its missing parts supplied by reference TRBV19 and TRBJ1-5, is DGGITQSPKYLFRKEGQNVTLSCEQNLNHDAMYWYRQDPGQGLRLIYYSQIVNDFQKGDIAEGYSVSREKKESFPLTVTSAQKNPTAFYLCASSTDRAFTRSNQPQHFGDGTRLSIL.

This clone is deemed medium-sized (0.01 to 0.1%). The CDR3 region is CASSRQANQETQYF. The CDR3 DNA sequence: TGTGCCAGCTCACGGCAGGCCAACCAAGAGACCCAGTACTTC. This chain links TRBV18 with TRBJ2-5; D gene uncertain. This CDR3 has 14 amino acids. Per germline, CDR1 KGHSH and CDR2 LQKENI. Trimming took off 4 bases at V and 0 bases at J, with 9 bases between the two ends.

This chain joins TRBV6-6 and TRBJ2-5; D possibly corresponds to TRBD1 (5 bases). V lost 8 bases and J 1 base, leaving 14 bases between the germline ends. The CDR3 length is 14 residues. Germline lookup yields CDR1 MNHNY and CDR2 SVGAGI (reference sequence). CDR3 in DNA: TGTGCCAGCCTCCCCAGGGTCCCCCAAGAGACCCAGTACTTC. Its protein is CASLPRVPQETQYF.

The gene calls are TRBV7-9 and TRBJ1-6; no definite D call. The CDR3 loop spans 12 amino acids. V gave up 1 base and J gave up 9 bases, with 4 bases separating them. Germline CDR1 reads SEHNR; CDR2 reads FQNEAQ (reference sequence). The CDR3 region is CASSLGGSPLHF. The CDR3, as DNA: TGTGCCAGCAGCTTAGGGGGTTCACCCCTCCACTTT.

DNA of the CDR3: TGTGCCAGCAGCCCAACCCTCTACGAGCAGTACTTC. Its translation is CASSPTLYEQYF. The chain has TRBV7-2 and TRBJ2-7; D unresolved. CDR1 and CDR2 from the germline V gene are SGHTA and FQGNSA. V was clipped by 5 bases and J by 3 bases, with 8 bases between them. The CDR3 is made up of 12 amino acids.

This clone was observed a few times. The chain employs TRBV5-5 and TRBJ2-7; 9 bases are a match to TRBD1. Germline CDR1 and CDR2: SGHKS and YYEKEE (reference sequence). The CDR3 consists of 15 residues. The V gene end was trimmed by 5 bases and the J gene end by 0 bases; junction bases not matched to a gene: 6. The CDR3 sequence: CASSPTGGSSYEQYF. The CDR3 DNA sequence: TGTGCCAGCAGTCCAACAGGGGGCAGCTCCTACGAGCAGTACTTC.

The chain has TRBV11-3 and TRBJ1-3; no reliable D call. Germline CDR1 is SGHNT and CDR2 is YENEEA. The V end was cut by 2 bases, the J end by 2 bases, with 10 bases between. This CDR3 spans 15 amino acids. The CDR3 DNA reads as TGTGCCAGCAGCTTACTTGGCGGGGCTGGAAACACCATATATTTT. Its protein is CASSLLGGAGNTIYF.

The CDR3 sequence: CASTKLGQNYGYTF. DNA of the CDR3: TGTGCCAGCACCAAATTGGGACAGAACTATGGCTACACCTTC. The rearrangement joins TRBV6-1 to TRBJ1-2, with TRBD1 identical over 7 bases. V trimming: 7 bases; J trimming: 2 bases; junction bases outside the gene matches: 7. The CDR3 is 14 amino acids. CDR1 and CDR2 from the germline V gene are MNHNS and SASEGT.

V and J are TRBV5-1 and TRBJ2-3; tentatively, D is TRBD1 (6 bases). Trimming took 7 bases from V and 0 from J, leaving 15 bases between them. This CDR3 has 15 residues. Germline assignment: CDR1 SGHRS and CDR2 YFSETQ. In nucleotides, the CDR3 is TGCGCCAGCTATGACAGGCCTTCTAGCACAGATACGCAGTATTTT. It is translated as CASYDRPSSTDTQYF.

V gene TRBV13 combines with J gene TRBJ2-7; D is possibly TRBD2 (7 bases). The germline V and J ends were trimmed by 0 bases and 3 bases, with 15 bases remaining between them. The CDR3 is 16 residues long. The germline V gene encodes CDR1 PRHDT and CDR2 FYEKMQ (reference sequence). CDR3 loop: CASSLGLGGLHYEQYF. For the CDR3, the DNA is TGTGCCAGCAGCTTAGGGCTGGGGGGGCTTCACTACGAGCAGTACTTC.

This sequence joins TRBV7-9 and TRBJ2-7; D is possibly TRBD2 (6 bases). V lost 3 bases and J 6 bases, leaving 12 bases between the germline ends. CDR1 and CDR2 from the germline V gene are SEHNR and FQNEAQ (reference sequence). This CDR3 spans 13 amino acids. The CDR3 DNA reads TGTGCCAGCAGCTTTTTCGGGAGTAGCGAGCAGTACTTC. This gives the protein CASSFFGSSEQYF.

With respect to this clone: One junction end disagrees with the germline gene, perhaps due to a read error. Other DNA sequences from this sample encode an identical CDR3 as well. The genes are TRBV10-2 and TRBJ1-6; 10 bases are a match to TRBD1. Germline V gene data show CDR1 as WSHSY and CDR2 as SAAADI. The CDR3 loop spans 15 amino acids. CDR3 nucleotides: TGTGCCAGCAGGGATGACAGGGGGCTGAATTCACCCCTCCACTTT. Translating gives CASRDDRGLNSPLHF.

The V and J genes are TRBV19 and TRBJ2-1, with D unclear. Germline CDR1 is LNHDA and CDR2 is SQIVND (reference sequence). This CDR3 has 13 residues. Trimming removed 7 bases from V and 6 bases from J, with 13 bases in between. CDR3 residues: CASTSLFSNEQFF. DNA of the CDR3: TGTGCCAGTACTTCCCTCTTTTCCAATGAGCAGTTCTTC.